Listed here are 7 T cell receptor beta chains from one sample, sequenced in a study of cytomegalovirus exposure and HLA in healthy donors. The table came from immunoSEQ multiplex PCR; TCRdb's copy has only in-frame clones and leaves some out. The sample lists 250,000 to 400,000 clones; approximately 88% were seen once. The source material was PBMCs. These receptors all stem from a man younger than 40 in good health and CMV-seronegative.

This chain connects TRBV11-3 to TRBJ2-1; D perhaps matches TRBD1 (6 bases). Trimming removed 1 base at V and 9 bases at J, with 16 bases between. Germline V gives CDR1 SGHNT, CDR2 YENEEA. This CDR3 has 15 residues. The CDR3 DNA reads as TGTGCCAGCAGCTTAGGGACAGTCCCGTTAGGTGAGCAGTTCTTC. Its protein product is CASSLGTVPLGEQFF.

V is TRBV10-2 and J is TRBJ2-3; tentatively, D is TRBD2 (7 bases). Trimming left V 3 bases short and J 1 base short, with 14 bases between. The CDR3 runs to 16 residues. Germline CDR1 and CDR2: WSHSY and SAAADI. The CDR3 coding sequence is TGCGCCAGCAGTGATTGGGGGGGGCAAGGCACAGATACGCAGTATTTT. This sequence encodes CASSDWGGQGTDTQYF.

This clone was seen a few times. The CDR3 spells CASSLDIGVGYGYTF. As DNA, the CDR3 is TGTGCCAGCAGCTTGGATATCGGGGTCGGGTATGGCTACACCTTC. The chain links TRBV5-4 to TRBJ1-2; D call uncertain. V was cut by 0 bases and J by 5 bases, with 14 bases left in between. The germline gives CDR1 SGHNT, CDR2 YYREEE (reference sequence). This CDR3 has 15 amino acids.

The rearrangement joins TRBV10-2 to TRBJ2-7; 11 positions match TRBD2. The CDR3 sequence is 15 residues long. The V gene's germline CDR1 is WSHSY and CDR2 SAAADI. Losses at the gene ends were 2 bases for V and 5 bases for J; bases not matched to a gene: 5. CDR3 DNA: TGCGCCAGCAGTGAGGCTAGCGGGGGGATCAACGAGCAGTACTTC. It is translated as CASSEASGGINEQYF.

A word on this clone: The same CDR3 also results from other DNA sequences found in this sample. This chain connects TRBV6-5 to TRBJ1-2; 8 nucleotides align to TRBD1. J lost 0 bases, V lost 6 bases, and 3 bases had no gene match. There are 14 residues in the CDR3. CDR1 and CDR2 (germline): MNHEY, SVGAGI. The CDR3 coding sequence is TGTGCCAGCAGACGGACAGGGACTAACTATGGCTACACCTTC. Translation: CASRRTGTNYGYTF.

V and J are TRBV10-3 and TRBJ1-1; the D gene is possibly TRBD1 (6 bases). The CDR3 extends over 12 amino acids. Germline assignment: CDR1 ENHRY and CDR2 SYGVKD. Trimming shortened V by 5 bases and J by 4 bases, and 8 bases separated the two germline ends. The CDR3 DNA follows: TGTGCCATCAGTACAGGGCGCACTGAAGCTTTCTTT. Encoded protein: CAISTGRTEAFF.

The V gene is TRBV2, the J gene TRBJ1-1; 7 bases match TRBD1. The CDR3 totals 12 residues. Germline values: CDR1 SNHLY, CDR2 FYNNEI. The V segment lost 8 bases and the J segment 4 bases; nucleotides outside the gene matches: 4. CDR3 protein: CASRGQSTEAFF. The CDR3 region has the DNA TGTGCCAGCCGGGGACAGAGCACTGAAGCTTTCTTT.